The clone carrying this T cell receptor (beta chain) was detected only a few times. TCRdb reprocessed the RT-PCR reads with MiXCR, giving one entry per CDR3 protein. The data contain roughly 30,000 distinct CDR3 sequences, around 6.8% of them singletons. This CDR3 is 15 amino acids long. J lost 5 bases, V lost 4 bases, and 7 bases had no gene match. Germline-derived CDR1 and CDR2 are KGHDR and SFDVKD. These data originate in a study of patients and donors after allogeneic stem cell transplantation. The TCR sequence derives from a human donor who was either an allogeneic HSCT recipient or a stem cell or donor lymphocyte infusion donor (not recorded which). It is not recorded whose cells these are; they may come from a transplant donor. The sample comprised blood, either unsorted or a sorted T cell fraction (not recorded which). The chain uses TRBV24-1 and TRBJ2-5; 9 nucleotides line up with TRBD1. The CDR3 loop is CATSERGQGWETQYF. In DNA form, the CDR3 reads TGTGCCACCAGTGAAAGGGGACAGGGTTGGGAGACCCAGTACTTC.